This T cell receptor (beta chain) was recovered during a study of blood T cell repertoires in COVID-19. Study details: Donors in the United States, Italy and Spain gave samples during acute or convalescent COVID-19. T cells, B-cell-depleted T cells, or PBMCs provided the cDNA or gDNA that served as material.

This table comes from immunoSEQ multiplex PCR, and its TCRdb copy is limited to in-frame clones, with some not included. The table records hundreds of thousands of clones, approximately 85% of them present only once. The sequencing input was peripheral blood. The sequence derives from a man between 18 and 29 years old with active or convalescent COVID-19.

CDR3 nucleotide sequence: TGCGCCAGCAGCCAAGCTCAGGGGGTCACAGATACGCAGTATTTT. Protein sequence: CASSQAQGVTDTQYF. This rearrangement joins TRBV4-3 to TRBJ2-3; 7 bases are a match to TRBD1. V dropped 1 base and J dropped 2; count of bases not matched to a gene: 3. The germline V gene has CDR1 LGHNA and CDR2 YSLEER. This CDR3 is built from 15 residues.